These 31 T cell receptor beta chains were all obtained from the same sample, sequenced in a study of cytomegalovirus exposure and HLA in healthy donors. A multiplex PCR was run with 60 Vbeta primers and 13 Jbeta primers. Using immunoSEQ multiplex PCR, the repertoire was profiled, and TCRdb retains in-frame clones only, with some absent. Here the sample spans 90,000 to 120,000 clones, roughly 85% being singletons. Sequencing was done on a sample of PBMCs. The receptor set was obtained from a man in his sixties in good health and CMV-seropositive.

The chain has TRBV29-1 and TRBJ2-4; 8 nucleotides align to TRBD1. The germline CDR1 and CDR2 sequences are SQVTM and ANQGSEA. The CDR3 is 12 residues long. The trim removed 5 bases at V and 6 bases at J, leaving 3 bases unmatched. The CDR3 loop is CSVIGQGNIQYF. The CDR3 coding sequence is TGCAGCGTTATAGGACAGGGAAACATTCAGTACTTC.

CDR3 nucleotides: TGTGCCAGCTCAGAGGACCGTAGCGGGCCCCAGCATTTT. This sequence encodes CASSEDRSGPQHF. The chain links TRBV18 to TRBJ1-5, with D unresolved. The CDR3 consists of 13 residues. V lost 5 bases and J lost 9, with 14 bases in between. Germline loops: CDR1 KGHSH, CDR2 LQKENI.

CDR3 nucleotide sequence: TGTGCCAGCAGTGCAGGGGCGGGCACAGCGGATCAGCCCCAGCATTTT. It yields the protein CASSAGAGTADQPQHF. The gene calls are TRBV9 and TRBJ1-5; tentatively, D is TRBD1 (6 bases). The CDR3 length is 16 residues. The V and J ends lost 5 bases and 5 bases respectively, with 20 bases between them. CDR1 SGDLS and CDR2 YYNGEE come from the germline V gene.

This sequence joins TRBV7-9 and TRBJ2-7; D unclear. The CDR3 contains 12 residues. V shed 2 bases and J shed 4 bases, with 6 bases lying between them. Germline CDR1 is SEHNR and CDR2 is FQNEAQ (reference sequence). The CDR3 spells CASSLRGYEQYF. For the CDR3, the DNA is TGTGCCAGCAGCTTAAGAGGTTACGAGCAGTACTTC.

V is TRBV5-1 and J is TRBJ2-1; 9 nucleotides align to TRBD1. After removal of 7 bases from V and 7 bases from J, the junction contained 6 bases not matched to a gene. Germline V lookup: CDR1 SGHRS, CDR2 YFSETQ. The CDR3 is 13 amino acids. The CDR3 nucleotides are TGCGCCAGCGGGACAGGGCTCAGGAATGAGCAGTTCTTC. Its protein is CASGTGLRNEQFF.

V is TRBV11-2 and J is TRBJ2-5; 7 nucleotides line up with TRBD1. V gave up 4 bases and J gave up 5 bases; unmatched junction bases: 4. Germline CDR1 reads SGHAT; CDR2 reads FQNNGV. This CDR3 is 13 amino acids long. CDR3 sequence: CASSWGQPETQYF. The DNA of the CDR3 is TGTGCCAGCAGCTGGGGACAGCCGGAGACCCAGTACTTC.

This clone was counted once. V usage is TRBV7-2 and J usage is TRBJ2-7; 8 nucleotides match TRBD2. In germline, CDR1 is SGHTA, CDR2 FQGNSA. With V trimmed by 5 bases and J by 2 bases, 11 bases remained unmatched. This CDR3 comprises 16 residues. CDR3 sequence reads: CASSPYPPGGPYEQYF. The CDR3 coding sequence is TGTGCCAGCAGCCCCTACCCCCCGGGGGGGCCCTACGAGCAGTACTTC. Filled out from reference TRBV7-2 and TRBJ2-7, the complete variable domain reads GAGVSQSPSNKVTEKGKDVELRCDPISGHTALYWYRQSLGQGLEFLIYFQGNSAPDKSGLPSDRFSAERTGGSVSTLTIQRTQQEDSAVYLCASSPYPPGGPYEQYFGPGTRLTVT.

The V gene is TRBV7-3, the J gene TRBJ2-1, with TRBD2 as a possible D gene (6 bases). The CDR3 consists of 15 residues. With 5 bases removed from V and 9 bases from J, the gap between germline ends came to 20 bases. The germline CDR1 and CDR2 sequences are SGHTA and FQGTGA. The CDR3 DNA follows: TGTGCCAGCAGCCCTATTCTGCGGGGATTTGGTGAGCAGTTCTTC. As protein: CASSPILRGFGEQFF. Together with reference TRBV7-3 and TRBJ2-1, the CDR3 gives the full variable domain: GAGVSQTPSNKVTEKGKYVELRCDPISGHTALYWYRQSLGQGPEFLIYFQGTGAADDSGLPNDRFFAVRPEGSVSTLKIQRTERGDSAVYLCASSPILRGFGEQFFGPGTRLTVL.

This chain joins TRBV10-3 and TRBJ2-3; TRBD2 matches 9 bases. V lost 3 bases, J lost 2 bases, and 6 bases stayed unmatched. Germline V gene lookup returns CDR1 ENHRY and CDR2 SYGVKD. The CDR3 extends over 16 amino acids. The CDR3 sequence is CAISEGSGGSTDTQYF. As DNA, the CDR3 is TGTGCCATCAGTGAAGGTAGCGGGGGTTCCACAGATACGCAGTATTTT.

The rearrangement joins TRBV5-4 to TRBJ2-7, with 9 bases fitting TRBD1. This CDR3 is built from 13 residues. The V and J ends lost 4 bases and 3 bases, in that order; junction bases with no gene match: 2. Germline V gene sequence: CDR1 SGHNT, CDR2 YYREEE (reference sequence). The CDR3 DNA reads TGTGCCAGCAGCCCGGACAGGGGCTACGAGCAGTACTTC. It yields the protein CASSPDRGYEQYF.

V gene TRBV7-2 combines with J gene TRBJ2-4, with D tentatively TRBD1 (5 bases). The germline V gene has CDR1 SGHTA and CDR2 FQGNSA. V was pared by 4 bases and J by 9 bases, with 22 bases between. The CDR3 totals 16 residues. CDR3 sequence (DNA): TGTGCCAGCAGCTCCGGACATTTTAGAGGACCCCCCATTCAGTACTTC. Encoded protein: CASSSGHFRGPPIQYF.

This clone occurred a few times. The chain uses TRBV6-6 and TRBJ1-1; D not resolved. The CDR3 is made up of 15 amino acids. CDR1 is MNHNY and CDR2 is SVGAGI in the germline V gene (reference sequence). The V gene lost 5 bases and the J gene lost 5 bases, with 18 bases spanning the gap. CDR3 loop: CASSREGLRGTEAFF. Here the CDR3 DNA reads TGTGCCAGCAGTAGGGAGGGCTTGCGTGGTACTGAAGCTTTCTTT.

The gene calls are TRBV23-1 and TRBJ2-7, with D possibly being TRBD2 (6 bases). TRBV23-1 is noted as an ORF with a role that remains uncertain. Trimming took 1 base from V and 4 from J, leaving 11 bases between them. The CDR3 totals 14 residues. The CDR3 region has the DNA TGCGCCAGCAGTCAATGCGGGATCGGTTACGAGCAGTACTTC. Its protein product is CASSQCGIGYEQYF.

The chain joins TRBV19 to TRBJ2-3, with D perhaps matching TRBD2 (6 bases). The germline V gene has CDR1 LNHDA and CDR2 SQIVND (reference sequence). Trimming took 10 bases from V and 7 from J, leaving 21 bases between them. The CDR3 extends over 14 amino acids. The CDR3 DNA reads TGTGCCACCACCCCCCGGGCGGAGGGAAATACGCAGTATTTT. The encoded protein is CATTPRAEGNTQYF.

This clone was seen just once. This chain uses TRBV6-6 with TRBJ1-5, with 7 bases identical to TRBD1. The ends lost 6 bases at V and 5 bases at J; junction bases unmatched: 4. From germline, CDR1 is MNHNY and CDR2 SVGAGI (reference sequence). The CDR3 consists of 13 residues. CDR3 nucleotides: TGTGCCAGCAGAGACAGGGACCATCAGCCCCAGCATTTT. Protein product: CASRDRDHQPQHF.

There are a few counts of this clone. This chain connects TRBV27 to TRBJ1-1; no firm D call. CDR3 size: 14 residues. Trimming took 4 bases from V and 4 from J, leaving 13 bases between them. CDR1 is MNHEY, CDR2 SMNVEV, per germline (reference sequence). CDR3 coding DNA: TGTGCCAGCAGTTACCTAGGAGGGATCACTGAAGCTTTCTTT. Protein: CASSYLGGITEAFF.

The chain combines TRBV2 with TRBJ1-3; perhaps TRBD1 as D (6 bases). The CDR3 is 13 amino acids. Trimming cost V 4 bases and J 8 bases, with 12 bases left between them. Germline assignment: CDR1 SNHLY and CDR2 FYNNEI. The CDR3 loop is CASSGTVAHTIYF. In DNA form, the CDR3 reads TGTGCCAGCAGTGGGACAGTCGCGCACACCATATATTTT.

This clone came up many times. The CDR3 DNA sequence: TGTGCCAGCAGTATTGGCTTGGGGCCAACAGATACGCAGTATTTT. This gives the protein CASSIGLGPTDTQYF. V usage is TRBV6-4 and J usage is TRBJ2-3, with D maybe TRBD1 (5 bases). CDR3 size: 15 residues. The V gene's germline CDR1 is MRHNA and CDR2 SNTAGT. Trimming shortened V by 5 bases and J by 3 bases, and 15 bases separated the two germline ends.

The rearrangement joins TRBV7-6 to TRBJ2-5; D unclear. CDR1 SGHVS and CDR2 FNYEAQ come from the germline V gene. Between the trimmed V and J ends, which lost 2 bases and 4 bases, there was a span of 8 bases. This CDR3 contains 13 residues. The CDR3 sequence is CASSLIPGETQYF. Here the CDR3 DNA reads TGTGCCAGCAGCTTAATCCCCGGAGAGACCCAGTACTTC.

In DNA, the CDR3 is TGTGCCAGCACCGCCCTGGGCGGGGTCCTCTACGAGCAGTACTTC. Protein sequence: CASTALGGVLYEQYF. The chain uses TRBV28 and TRBJ2-7, with a tentative D call TRBD2 (6 bases). V was cut by 7 bases and J by 3 bases, with 19 bases left in between. Germline V gene lookup returns CDR1 MDHEN and CDR2 SYDVKM. This CDR3 contains 15 residues.

The chain links TRBV5-1 to TRBJ1-2; 7 bases line up with TRBD1. The germline V gene encodes CDR1 SGHRS and CDR2 YFSETQ. Trimming took 0 bases from V and 5 from J; bases not matched to a gene: 1. The CDR3 totals 13 residues. DNA of the CDR3: TGCGCCAGCAGCTTGGAGACAGGGTATGGCTACACCTTC. As protein: CASSLETGYGYTF.

This rearrangement joins TRBV18 to TRBJ2-2; tentative D call: TRBD1 (6 bases). CDR3 length: 14 amino acids. Trimming left V 3 bases short and J 9 bases short, with 14 bases between. Germline V CDR1 and CDR2: KGHSH, LQKENI. CDR3 residues: CASSPQNRVRELFF. The CDR3 coding sequence is TGTGCCAGCTCACCTCAGAACAGGGTCCGGGAGCTGTTTTTT.

The chain has TRBV18 and TRBJ2-5; D is unresolved. Germline assignment: CDR1 KGHSH and CDR2 LQKENI. Trimming removed 2 bases from V and 2 bases from J, with 9 bases in between. The length of the CDR3 is 14 residues. DNA of the CDR3: TGTGCCAGCTCACCAGAACCGGGTCAAGAGACCCAGTACTTC. Its translation is CASSPEPGQETQYF.

The chain links TRBV6-5 to TRBJ1-6; D not certain. The CDR3 spans 13 residues. V shed 5 bases and J shed 10 bases, with 12 bases lying between them. The germline V gene encodes CDR1 MNHEY and CDR2 SVGAGI. The CDR3 reads CASSTVIESPLHF. For the CDR3, the DNA is TGTGCCAGCAGTACGGTGATTGAGTCACCCCTCCACTTT.

This rearrangement joins TRBV30 to TRBJ2-7, with 16 bases matching TRBD2. CDR1 is GTSNPN and CDR2 is SVGIG in the germline V gene (reference sequence). V lost 3 bases to trimming and J lost 0 bases; unmatched junction nucleotides: 2. The CDR3 runs 16 residues. The CDR3, as DNA: TGTGCCTGGAGGGGACTAGCGGGGGGGAGCTCCTACGAGCAGTACTTC. This translates into CAWRGLAGGSSYEQYF.

This chain uses TRBV5-1 with TRBJ2-7, with 13 bases aligning to TRBD2. The V segment lost 4 bases and the J segment 0 bases; nucleotides outside the gene matches: 7. Germline V gene sequence: CDR1 SGHRS, CDR2 YFSETQ. CDR3 length: 17 amino acids. The CDR3 spells CASSPGLAGTLSYEQYF. Written as DNA, the CDR3 is TGCGCCAGCAGCCCGGGACTAGCGGGGACCCTCTCCTACGAGCAGTACTTC.

The chain recombines TRBV7-9 with TRBJ2-3, with 9 bases that match TRBD1. With V trimmed by 6 bases and J by 6 bases, 13 bases remained unmatched. There are 16 residues in the CDR3. Germline loops: CDR1 SEHNR, CDR2 FQNEAQ (reference sequence). The CDR3, as DNA: TGTGCCAGCAGGAACCCCAAGGACAGGGGATGGGATACGCAGTATTTT. This gives the protein CASRNPKDRGWDTQYF.

V usage is TRBV7-8 and J usage is TRBJ1-1; 8 bases map to TRBD1. Per the germline V gene, CDR1 is SGHVS and CDR2 is FQNEAQ. V gave up 5 bases and J gave up 0 bases; unmatched junction bases: 5. This CDR3 is 15 amino acids long. The CDR3 nucleotides read TGTGCCAGCAGCGCCGGACAGGGTGTGAACACTGAAGCTTTCTTT. Amino acid sequence: CASSAGQGVNTEAFF.

Regarding this clone: Other DNA sequences in this sample translate to the same CDR3. The chain has TRBV10-3 and TRBJ2-1; D remains ambiguous. Germline loops: CDR1 ENHRY, CDR2 SYGVKD. The CDR3 has 12 amino acids. V was clipped by 6 bases and J by 6 bases, with 9 bases between them. As DNA, the CDR3 is TGTGCCATCAGCAAAACGGTCAATGAGCAGTTCTTC. Translating it yields CAISKTVNEQFF.

The chain employs TRBV18 and TRBJ2-4; 9 nucleotides agree with TRBD1. CDR3 length: 16 amino acids. Germline V gene lookup returns CDR1 KGHSH and CDR2 LQKENI. Trimming removed 0 bases from V and 2 bases from J; junction bases left unmatched: 2. The CDR3, as DNA: TGTGCCAGCTCACCACCGGGACAGGGACCCAAAAACATTCAGTACTTC. Its protein is CASSPPGQGPKNIQYF.

The V and J genes are TRBV30 and TRBJ1-1; unclear D gene. Trimming cost V 2 bases and J 11 bases, with 24 bases left between them. This CDR3 comprises 15 residues. Germline V gene data show CDR1 as GTSNPN and CDR2 as SVGIG (reference sequence). This chain's CDR3 is CAWSSPQIRGFGAFF. In DNA form, the CDR3 reads TGTGCCTGGAGTTCCCCTCAAATCAGAGGGTTTGGGGCTTTCTTT.